The clone carrying this T cell receptor (beta chain) was seen once. This CDR3 comprises 15 residues. The V and J ends lost 3 bases and 1 base respectively, with 12 bases between them. CDR1 is MDHEN and CDR2 is SYDVKM in the germline V gene. Several immunoSEQ 96-well plates shared each subset's DNA, each plate a replicate. TCRdb keeps only in-frame clones here, not all; method: immunoSEQ multiplex PCR. Of over a million clones in the sample, around 95% were seen once. This sample is drawn from a study of shared clonotypes between healthy human individuals. Each of the donors was a healthy adult who was HIV-negative and had not had a recent acute infection or vaccination.

The sequencing input was naive CD4+ T cells sorted from blood. Indicated subset: CD45RA+ positively selected. The rearrangement links TRBV28 to TRBJ2-5; perhaps TRBD2 as D (6 bases). The source is a man aged 25-40 years in good health. CDR3 in amino acids: CASSLDTGVQETQYF. CDR3 DNA: TGTGCCAGCAGTTTGGACACGGGGGTCCAAGAGACCCAGTACTTC.